This TCR beta chain originates from a study of T-cell reconstitution after alpha-beta-depleted transplantation in children. Points from the study as a whole: Hyperexpanded clones declined; after one year, newly produced T cells mostly supplied diversity. In patients about two months after transplant, alpha-beta T cells reportedly arose from several hundred expanded graft clones. There were some patients whose high TCRbeta diversity at day 60 came from surviving recipient T cells and thymic progenitors.

Germline V lookup: CDR1 SGHRS, CDR2 YFSETQ. This CDR3 is built from 15 residues. V lost 0 bases and J lost 5, with 12 bases in between. In the case of this clonotype: What it recognizes is unknown.

The TCRbeta library was prepared with unique molecular identifiers. TCRdb re-analysed the PCR reads in MiXCR, keeping a single row per CDR3 protein. The sample contains about 610,000 distinct CDR3 sequences, 25% to 30% of which appear only once. This TCR was sampled from a boy less than two years old with Wiskott-Aldrich syndrome, due to receive a stem cell transplant. The chain carries TRBV5-1 and TRBJ2-1, with TRBD2 as a possible D gene (6 bases). The material sequenced was PBMCs, taken before TCRalphabeta/CD19-depleted stem cell transplant. The CDR3 protein is CASSLVASADNEQFF. In DNA, the CDR3 is TGCGCCAGCAGCTTGGTCGCTAGCGCGGACAATGAGCAGTTCTTC.